The 13 T cell receptor beta chains below all came from one sample that was sequenced in a study of shared clonotypes between healthy human individuals. Clones were sequenced by immunoSEQ multiplex PCR, and TCRdb holds only the in-frame ones, with some missing. This sample has under 2,500,000 clones; 90% to 97% occur once, and the top ten carry roughly 0.13%. Sequencing used naive CD4+ T cells sorted from blood. The subset is: CD45RA+ positively selected. The receptors come from a man in his late teens or twenties in good health.

J is TRBJ1-2 and V is TRBV28; D remains ambiguous. Germline CDR1 reads MDHEN; CDR2 reads SYDVKM. V lost 6 bases, J lost 2 bases, and 13 bases lay in between. The CDR3 spans 14 residues. CDR3 in DNA: TGTGCCAGCAGCCACGTTGCAGGCAACTATGGCTACACCTTC. This gives the protein CASSHVAGNYGYTF.

This chain joins TRBV6-5 and TRBJ2-7, with D possibly called TRBD1 or TRBD2 (5 bases each). Germline V CDR1 and CDR2: MNHEY, SVGAGI. The V end lost 5 bases, the J end lost 2 bases, and 10 bases lay between the germline ends. The CDR3 is 13 amino acids. This chain's CDR3 is CASSLGTPYEQYF. CDR3 nucleotides: TGTGCCAGCAGTCTCGGGACCCCCTACGAGCAGTACTTC.

V is TRBV23-1 and J is TRBJ2-7, with 8 nucleotides matching TRBD2. TRBV23-1 qualifies as an ORF whose function is uncertain. Losses at the gene ends were 0 bases for V and 3 bases for J; bases not matched to a gene: 7. This CDR3 contains 16 residues. The CDR3 sequence is CASSQSFRGGHYEQYF. The CDR3 nucleotides read TGCGCCAGCAGTCAATCGTTTCGGGGGGGACACTACGAGCAGTACTTC.

The chain joins TRBV5-6 to TRBJ1-6; the D gene is possibly TRBD1 (6 bases). The CDR3 length is 13 residues. Germline CDR1 is SGHDT and CDR2 is YYEEEE. Trimming pared 4 bases from V and 10 bases from J, leaving 12 bases between. CDR3 sequence reads: CASSGDIASPLHF. For the CDR3, the DNA is TGTGCCAGCAGCGGGGACATTGCCTCACCCCTCCACTTT.

CDR3 region: CASSGNSLVGEQYF. The CDR3 coding sequence is TGTGCCAGCAGTGGGAACAGCCTAGTGGGCGAGCAGTACTTC. This chain joins TRBV6-6 and TRBJ2-7; D uncertain. There are 14 residues in the CDR3. Trimming removed 5 bases at V and 6 bases at J, with 17 bases between. The germline V gene encodes CDR1 MNHNY and CDR2 SVGAGI (reference sequence).

The chain recombines TRBV10-3 with TRBJ2-3; D not resolved. This CDR3 spans 15 amino acids. Trimming removed 6 bases from V and 0 bases from J, with 13 bases in between. CDR1 and CDR2 from the germline V gene are ENHRY and SYGVKD. The CDR3, as DNA: TGTGCCATCAGCTCCCCAGCTGCTAGCACAGATACGCAGTATTTT. Translated: CAISSPAASTDTQYF.

The V and J genes are TRBV5-4 and TRBJ1-4, with TRBD1 as a possible D gene (5 bases). From germline, CDR1 is SGHNT and CDR2 YYREEE (reference sequence). The CDR3 covers 16 residues. V shed 0 bases and J shed 3 bases, with 12 bases lying between them. The CDR3 DNA reads TGTGCCAGCAGCTTGGAGGGGCGAGGAGCTAATGAAAAACTGTTTTTT. Translating it yields CASSLEGRGANEKLFF.

The chain carries TRBV7-8 and TRBJ2-5, with no clear D. There are 12 residues in the CDR3. V was shortened by 6 bases and J by 4 bases, with 9 bases between the two germline ends. Germline CDR1 reads SGHVS; CDR2 reads FQNEAQ. The CDR3 sequence is CASRGSRETQYF. CDR3 nucleotide sequence: TGTGCCAGCAGGGGGTCCCGAGAGACCCAGTACTTC.

The genes are TRBV5-1 and TRBJ2-2, with D possibly being TRBD1 or TRBD2 (5 bases each). Germline values: CDR1 SGHRS, CDR2 YFSETQ. CDR3 length: 15 residues. With 3 bases removed from V and 1 base from J, the gap between germline ends came to 10 bases. In DNA, the CDR3 is TGCGCCAGCAGCTCCCAGAGGGGGAACACCGGGGAGCTGTTTTTT. As protein: CASSSQRGNTGELFF.

J is TRBJ2-5 and V is TRBV6-1; no clear D gene. The germline gives CDR1 MNHNS, CDR2 SASEGT. CDR3 size: 15 residues. V lost 3 bases and J 5 bases, leaving 16 bases between the germline ends. The DNA of the CDR3 is TGTGCCAGCAGTGACGAGTGGCTACGTGCGGAGACCCAGTACTTC. Its translation is CASSDEWLRAETQYF.

This chain links TRBV4-1 with TRBJ1-6; D is undetermined. CDR1 and CDR2 from the germline V gene are MGHRA and YSYEKL. CDR3 length equals 17 residues. Between the trimmed V and J ends, which lost 2 bases and 0 bases, there was a span of 11 bases. The CDR3 sequence: CASSQNAQSSYNSPLHF. In nucleotides, the CDR3 is TGCGCCAGCAGCCAAAACGCTCAGAGCTCCTATAATTCACCCCTCCACTTT.

The CDR3 region is CASISTGGLGSPLHF. In nucleotides, the CDR3 is TGTGCCAGCATTTCGACAGGGGGACTGGGATCACCCCTCCACTTT. This rearrangement joins TRBV6-1 to TRBJ1-6; 9 bases line up with TRBD1. CDR1 MNHNS and CDR2 SASEGT come from the germline V gene. This CDR3 region has 15 residues. The V and J ends lost 7 bases and 10 bases, in that order; junction bases with no gene match: 11.

V usage is TRBV5-4 and J usage is TRBJ2-3; D ambiguous. This CDR3 has 15 residues. CDR1 SGHNT and CDR2 YYREEE come from the germline V gene (reference sequence). With 7 bases removed from V and 0 bases from J, the gap between germline ends came to 15 bases. CDR3 DNA: TGTGCCAGCGGGGTCCGACTGGCTAGCACAGATACGCAGTATTTT. Its translation is CASGVRLASTDTQYF.